Shown below are 23 T cell receptor beta chains from a single sample sequenced in a study of control samples from healthy donors and cancer patients. Clones were read by immunoSEQ multiplex PCR, and TCRdb kept only the in-frame ones, dropping some. The profile shows 25,000 to 35,000 clones, 91% of them singletons. Sequenced material: PBMCs. The receptors stem from a man aged 45-65 years with lung cancer.

This clone was counted a single time. The chain employs TRBV4-1 and TRBJ2-7; TRBD2 agrees at 12 bases. The CDR3 runs 13 residues. J lost 9 bases, V lost 1 base, and 1 base had no gene match. Germline values: CDR1 MGHRA, CDR2 YSYEKL. The CDR3 DNA follows: TGCGCCAGCAGCCAAGGACTAGCGGGAGTGCAGTACTTC. Its translation is CASSQGLAGVQYF.

The chain employs TRBV7-2 and TRBJ2-3, with TRBD1 identical over 7 bases. The CDR3 runs 15 residues. Germline V CDR1 and CDR2: SGHTA, FQGNSA. V shed 5 bases and J 0 bases; nucleotides not matched to a gene: 5. The DNA of the CDR3 is TGTGCCAGCAGCCTAAGGGACAGCAGCACAGATACGCAGTATTTT. As protein: CASSLRDSSTDTQYF.

This clone was observed a single time. V gene TRBV9 combines with J gene TRBJ1-1; D gene ambiguous. With 0 bases removed from V and 4 bases from J, the gap between germline ends came to 10 bases. Germline-derived CDR1 and CDR2 are SGDLS and YYNGEE. The CDR3 has 14 amino acids. CDR3 DNA sequence: TGTGCCAGCAGCGTAGTCATGGGCTCCACTGAAGCTTTCTTT. It encodes CASSVVMGSTEAFF. The full variable domain, completed using reference TRBV9 and TRBJ1-1, is DSGVTQTPKHLITATGQRVTLRCSPRSGDLSVYWYQQSLDQGLQFLIQYYNGEERAKGNILERFSAQQFPDLHSELNLSSLELGDSALYFCASSVVMGSTEAFFGQGTRLTVV.

The chain links TRBV9 to TRBJ2-5, with 8 nucleotides matching TRBD2. V gave up 2 bases and J gave up 2 bases; unmatched junction bases: 2. CDR1 and CDR2 (germline): SGDLS, YYNGEE. This CDR3 spans 14 amino acids. The CDR3 reads CASSVSGVQETQYF. The CDR3 bases are TGTGCCAGCAGCGTTAGCGGGGTACAAGAGACCCAGTACTTC.

The genes are TRBV21-1 and TRBJ1-6; the D call TRBD1 from the table was never checked on the DNA. TRBV21-1 is assigned pseudogene status. This CDR3 has 16 residues. CDR3 sequence: CASSNETGRDNSPLHF. The CDR3 DNA reads as TGTGCCAGCAGCAACGAGACAGGGAGAGATAATTCACCCCTCCACTTT.

V gene TRBV7-2 combines with J gene TRBJ2-5; TRBD2 is a possible D gene (8 bases). The CDR3 runs to 15 residues. Germline-derived CDR1 and CDR2 are SGHTA and FQGNSA. V was trimmed by 5 bases and J by 2 bases, leaving 15 bases between them. CDR3 loop: CASSPGGDRQETQYF. The CDR3 region has the DNA TGTGCCAGCAGCCCGGGGGGGGACAGACAAGAGACCCAGTACTTC.

The rearrangement uses TRBV6-2 or TRBV6-3 and TRBJ2-7; D gene uncertain. The CDR3 extends over 12 amino acids. Deletions cut 4 bases from V and 0 bases from J, with 4 bases between. Germline V gene data show CDR1 as MNHEY and CDR2 as SVGEGT. The CDR3: CASSFSSYEQYF. Here the CDR3 DNA reads TGTGCCAGCAGTTTCTCCTCCTACGAGCAGTACTTC.

This clone was detected a few times. The chain uses TRBV6-2 or TRBV6-3 and TRBJ1-5; a weak D match, TRBD1 (5 bases). The CDR3 extends over 15 amino acids. Germline lookup yields CDR1 MNHEY and CDR2 SVGEGT. The V end lost 3 bases, the J end lost 4 bases, and 13 bases lay between the germline ends. The CDR3 DNA sequence: TGTGCCAGCAGTTATCAGGGTAGGGCAAATCAGCCCCAGCATTTT. It codes for CASSYQGRANQPQHF.

The V gene is TRBV5-1, the J gene TRBJ1-4; tentative D call: TRBD1 (6 bases). The CDR3 sequence is 14 residues long. The germline CDR1 and CDR2 sequences are SGHRS and YFSETQ. V dropped 0 bases and J dropped 4 bases, with 7 bases sitting between them. CDR3 nucleotides: TGCGCCAGCAGCTTGGGAGGGGGTAATGAAAAACTGTTTTTT. Amino acid sequence: CASSLGGGNEKLFF.

The V and J genes are TRBV9 and TRBJ2-7; 7 bases fit TRBD2. J gave up 3 bases and V 0 bases, and 9 bases lay outside the gene matches. The CDR3 runs to 16 residues. Germline CDR1 and CDR2: SGDLS and YYNGEE. This chain's CDR3 is CASSVAPGGSYYEQYF. CDR3 coding DNA: TGTGCCAGCAGCGTAGCCCCGGGAGGTTCTTACTACGAGCAGTACTTC.

The V call is TRBV4-1, the J call TRBJ2-7; a weak D match, TRBD2 (5 bases). Per germline, CDR1 MGHRA and CDR2 YSYEKL. The CDR3 is 15 amino acids. Trimming left V 0 bases short and J 5 bases short, with 14 bases between. As DNA, the CDR3 is TGCGCCAGCAGCCAAGAGGCGGACGGAGGCAACGAGCAGTACTTC. The encoded protein is CASSQEADGGNEQYF.

V is TRBV7-9 and J is TRBJ1-1; D unclear. Looked up from germline, CDR1 is SEHNR and CDR2 is FQNEAQ (reference sequence). The CDR3 sequence is 13 residues long. The V and J ends lost 2 bases and 0 bases respectively, with 4 bases between them. Written as DNA, the CDR3 is TGTGCCAGCAGCTTAATTATGAACACTGAAGCTTTCTTT. Translation gives CASSLIMNTEAFF.

The rearrangement uses TRBV14 and TRBJ2-3, with TRBD2 matching over 8 bases. V shed 4 bases and J 2 bases; nucleotides not matched to a gene: 5. The germline V gene has CDR1 SGHDN and CDR2 FVKESK. The CDR3 runs 15 residues. The CDR3 sequence is CASSPGSGNTDTQYF. The CDR3 DNA is TGTGCCAGCAGCCCGGGTAGCGGGAACACAGATACGCAGTATTTT.

The CDR3: CASSSWPTKGEKLFF. CDR3 sequence (DNA): TGTGCCAGCAGCTCCTGGCCCACTAAGGGTGAAAAACTGTTTTTT. This rearrangement joins TRBV7-9 to TRBJ1-4; D not certain. Per germline, CDR1 SEHNR and CDR2 FQNEAQ (reference sequence). V was shortened by 4 bases and J by 7 bases, with 16 bases between the two germline ends. The CDR3 contains 15 residues.

This sequence joins TRBV28 and TRBJ1-4; possibly TRBD1 for D (5 bases). CDR3 length equals 18 residues. CDR1 is MDHEN, CDR2 SYDVKM, per germline. Trimming shortened V by 4 bases and J by 0 bases, and 18 bases separated the two germline ends. The CDR3 is CASSSRQTSHATNEKLFF. The CDR3 nucleotides read TGTGCCAGCAGTTCCAGACAGACCAGTCATGCAACTAATGAAAAACTGTTTTTT.

The CDR3 protein is CASSFNRDYGYTF. CDR3 DNA: TGTGCCAGCAGCTTCAACAGGGATTATGGCTACACCTTC. The V call is TRBV7-9, the J call TRBJ1-2, with a weak D call TRBD1 (6 bases). This CDR3 is built from 13 residues. Trimming took off 3 bases at V and 5 bases at J, with 10 bases between the two ends. CDR1 and CDR2 from the germline V gene are SEHNR and FQNEAQ (reference sequence).

J is TRBJ1-6 and V is TRBV9; D perhaps matches TRBD1 (5 bases). V lost 2 bases and J 4 bases, leaving 16 bases between the germline ends. The CDR3 totals 17 residues. Germline CDR1 reads SGDLS; CDR2 reads YYNGEE. The CDR3 region is CASSVTGGATYNSPLHF. CDR3 coding DNA: TGTGCCAGCAGCGTTACAGGCGGAGCCACGTATAATTCACCCCTCCACTTT.

The chain is built from TRBV9 and TRBJ2-1; the D gene is possibly TRBD1 (7 bases). This CDR3 comprises 15 residues. CDR1 and CDR2 from the germline V gene are SGDLS and YYNGEE. Trimming left V 8 bases short and J 11 bases short, with 26 bases between. The CDR3 here is CASGGTDESQIKQFF. CDR3 DNA: TGTGCCAGTGGGGGGACAGACGAAAGCCAGATTAAGCAGTTCTTC.

This clone was detected only a few times. This chain uses TRBV7-2 with TRBJ2-7; 10 nucleotides match TRBD1. Germline assignment: CDR1 SGHTA and CDR2 FQGNSA. V lost 4 bases to trimming and J lost 5 bases; unmatched junction nucleotides: 5. This CDR3 has 14 amino acids. As DNA, the CDR3 is TGTGCCAGCAGCTCGACAGGGGGCATCCACGAGCAGTACTTC. The encoded protein is CASSSTGGIHEQYF.

The chain combines TRBV19 with TRBJ2-3; perhaps TRBD2 as D (6 bases). V lost 6 bases to trimming and J lost 3 bases, with 19 bases between them. Germline CDR1 and CDR2: LNHDA and SQIVND (reference sequence). The CDR3 length is 16 residues. CDR3 amino acids: CASSPGEVLGTDTQYF. The DNA of the CDR3 is TGTGCCAGTAGCCCGGGGGAAGTCTTAGGAACAGATACGCAGTATTTT.

With regard to this clone: This sample includes further DNA sequences coding for the same CDR3. The chain employs TRBV11-2 and TRBJ1-6, with D possibly being TRBD1 (6 bases). Trimming removed 2 bases from V and 9 bases from J, with 14 bases in between. Germline V CDR1 and CDR2: SGHAT, FQNNGV. The CDR3 covers 15 residues. The CDR3 DNA follows: TGTGCCAGCAGCTTAATGGGGGGGGCGGGTTCACCCCTCCACTTT. Its translation is CASSLMGGAGSPLHF.

The rearrangement joins TRBV29-1 to TRBJ2-1; D gene unclear. Germline-derived CDR1 and CDR2 are SQVTM and ANQGSEA. The CDR3 consists of 14 residues. Trimming removed 3 bases from V and 6 bases from J, with 15 bases in between. CDR3 nucleotides: TGCAGCGTTGATAAACCCCCTGAAATCAATGAGCAGTTCTTC. Translated: CSVDKPPEINEQFF.

The V gene is TRBV5-6, the J gene TRBJ1-6, with D perhaps TRBD1 (5 bases). The V end was cut by 1 base, the J end by 7 bases, with 12 bases between. Germline values: CDR1 SGHDT, CDR2 YYEEEE. This CDR3 region has 15 residues. CDR3 bases: TGTGCCAGCAGCTTGAGGGGCTTCAGGAATTCACCCCTCCACTTT. This sequence encodes CASSLRGFRNSPLHF. The full variable domain, completed using reference TRBV5-6 and TRBJ1-6, is DAGVTQSPTHLIKTRGQQVTLRCSPKSGHDTVSWYQQALGQGPQFIFQYYEEEERQRGNFPDRFSGHQFPNYSSELNVNALLLGDSALYLCASSLRGFRNSPLHFGNGTRLTVT.